The present TCR beta chain was sequenced within a study of shared clonotypes between healthy human individuals. Study conclusions and caveats: Naive CD4 clonotype sharing across several donors was approximately 5%.

Assay used: immunoSEQ multiplex PCR; TCRdb lists only in-frame clones, some missing. This table holds just over 2,000,000 clones, roughly 95% found once. On this clone itself: Its matching antigen is unknown.

Trimming cost V 5 bases and J 4 bases, with 23 bases left between them. Germline CDR1 reads PRHDT; CDR2 reads FYEKMQ (reference sequence). The CDR3 has 17 residues. The TCR was taken from a man between 18 and 35 years old in good health. The V call is TRBV13, the J call TRBJ1-2; maybe TRBD1 (6 bases). Material for sequencing was naive CD4+ T cells sorted from blood. Noted subset: CD45RA+ positively selected. The CDR3 reads CASSHPRGAENFYGYTF. Written as DNA, the CDR3 is TGTGCCAGCAGCCACCCCCGGGGGGCCGAGAATTTCTATGGCTACACCTTC.